The entry that follows covers one TCR beta chain sequence. These data originate in a study of blood T cell repertoires in COVID-19. Overall study context: T cells, B-cell-depleted T cells, or PBMCs supplied cDNA or gDNA.

Germline values: CDR1 MNHEY, CDR2 SVGAGI. This CDR3 spans 15 amino acids. The V and J ends lost 6 bases and 6 bases, in that order; junction bases with no gene match: 8. Authors' processing steps: From reference gene primer amplification, estimates of nucleated cell counts were derived. Repertoires were generated with immunoSEQ multiplex PCR, while TCRdb's copy carries only in-frame clones and drops some. D and trimming come from the DNA, and the V and J calls and clone size come from that table. The table records 200,000 to 250,000 clones, 84% of them present only once. The V and J genes are TRBV6-5 and TRBJ2-1; 10 bases agree with TRBD2. Sequenced material: peripheral blood. This clonotype was obtained from a man aged 50-60 years with active or convalescent COVID-19. The CDR3 spells CASSTLAGAPNEQFF. CDR3 bases: TGTGCCAGCAGCACGCTAGCGGGAGCCCCCAATGAGCAGTTCTTC.